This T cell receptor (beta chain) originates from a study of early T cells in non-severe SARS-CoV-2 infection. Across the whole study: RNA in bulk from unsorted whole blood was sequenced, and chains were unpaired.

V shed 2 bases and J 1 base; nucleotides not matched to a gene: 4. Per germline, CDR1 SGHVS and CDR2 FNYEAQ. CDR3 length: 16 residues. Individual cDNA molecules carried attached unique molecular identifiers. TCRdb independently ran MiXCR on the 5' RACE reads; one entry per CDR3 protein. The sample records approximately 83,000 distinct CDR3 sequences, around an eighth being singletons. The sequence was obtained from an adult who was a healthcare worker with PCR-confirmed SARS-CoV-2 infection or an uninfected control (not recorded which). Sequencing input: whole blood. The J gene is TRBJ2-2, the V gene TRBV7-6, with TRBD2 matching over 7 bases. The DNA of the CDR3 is TGTGCCAGCAGCTTAAGTGAGCGGGAGAACACCGGGGAGCTGTTTTTT. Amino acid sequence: CASSLSERENTGELFF.